These 8 T cell receptor beta chains came from one sample sequenced in a study of PD-L1 blockade in urothelial cancer. Produced via immunoSEQ multiplex PCR; TCRdb's table is partial and in-frame only. This table has under 150,000 clones, approximately 90% appearing once. The time point: peripheral blood 6 weeks after treatment start. The sample was PBMCs, taken around atezolizumab (anti-PD-L1) treatment. The receptor set was obtained from a man in his 60s with urothelial cancer.

CDR3 sequence: CASSPLRTGPRTDTQYF. CDR3 coding DNA: TGTGCCAGTAGTCCACTAAGGACAGGCCCACGCACAGATACGCAGTATTTT. The chain uses TRBV19 and TRBJ2-3, with TRBD1 matching over 7 bases. Germline V gene lookup returns CDR1 LNHDA and CDR2 SQIVND (reference sequence). The V segment lost 5 bases and the J segment 1 base; nucleotides outside the gene matches: 12. This CDR3 spans 17 amino acids.

The rearrangement joins TRBV4-1 to TRBJ1-1, with D unresolved. The CDR3 loop spans 13 amino acids. Per germline, CDR1 MGHRA and CDR2 YSYEKL. Deletions cut 0 bases from V and 6 bases from J, with 8 bases between. CDR3 sequence (DNA): TGCGCCAGCAGCCAAGATCCGTTCGCTGAAGCTTTCTTT. Its protein is CASSQDPFAEAFF.

This chain's CDR3 is CASSVFDRVGYEQYF. In DNA, the CDR3 is TGTGCCAGCAGCGTATTCGACAGGGTAGGCTACGAGCAGTACTTC. The rearrangement joins TRBV9 to TRBJ2-7; TRBD1 aligns across 7 bases. This CDR3 comprises 15 residues. V was clipped by 1 base and J by 3 bases; unmatched bases: 7. Per the germline V gene, CDR1 is SGDLS and CDR2 is YYNGEE.

The V call is TRBV6-1, the J call TRBJ2-2, with 10 bases identical to TRBD2. Germline V gene data show CDR1 as MNHNS and CDR2 as SASEGT. The CDR3 sequence is 16 residues long. With 4 bases clipped from V and 1 base from J, the junction kept 3 bases outside the gene matches. The CDR3 DNA reads TGTGCCAGCAGTGGCTTAGCGGGGGGGAACACCGGGGAGCTGTTTTTT. Protein product: CASSGLAGGNTGELFF.

This clone was detected only a few times. V and J are TRBV29-1 and TRBJ1-2, with 8 bases identical to TRBD1. In germline, CDR1 is SQVTM, CDR2 ANQGSEA. The CDR3 runs to 13 residues. The junction had 8 bases not matched to a gene; V was cut back by 7 bases and J by 4 bases. CDR3 in amino acids: CSASGQGSYGYTF. CDR3 bases: TGCAGCGCTTCAGGACAGGGCAGCTATGGCTACACCTTC.

Only one count was recorded for this clone. The rearrangement links TRBV6-1 to TRBJ2-1, with D possibly matching TRBD2 (5 bases). The CDR3 has 14 residues. V lost 5 bases and J 7 bases, leaving 15 bases between the germline ends. Germline V CDR1 and CDR2: MNHNS, SASEGT. DNA of the CDR3: TGTGCCAGCAGTCGGGGTTTCGAGGGAAATGAGCAGTTCTTC. Protein product: CASSRGFEGNEQFF.

This chain links TRBV2 with TRBJ2-3; 10 bases match TRBD2. This CDR3 comprises 14 residues. V lost 8 bases and J lost 4; bases outside the gene matches: 6. Germline V gives CDR1 SNHLY, CDR2 FYNNEI. The CDR3 DNA is TGTGCCAGCCCAGCGGGGGGGATGGCAGATACGCAGTATTTT. This encodes CASPAGGMADTQYF. Drawing the rest from reference TRBV2 and TRBJ2-3, the complete variable domain is EPEVTQTPSHQVTQMGQEVILRCVPISNHLYFYWYRQILGQKVEFLVSFYNNEISEKSEIFDDQFSVERPDGSNFTLKIRSTKLEDSAMYFCASPAGGMADTQYFGPGTRLTVL.

The rearrangement links TRBV11-2 to TRBJ2-2; 8 bases fit TRBD2. Germline-derived CDR1 and CDR2 are SGHAT and FQNNGV. Trimming cost V 1 base and J 1 base; bases outside gene matches: 2. This CDR3 is 16 amino acids long. The CDR3 coding sequence is TGTGCCAGCAGCTTAGTACTAGCGGTGAACACCGGGGAGCTGTTTTTT. Residues: CASSLVLAVNTGELFF.